Each of the 2 T cell receptor beta chains below was sequenced from the same sample in a study of blood T cells in healthy people across ages. The second PCR ran roughly 7 to 11 cycles with a sample-barcoded 5' primer and J-beta primers. In TCRdb, the 5' RACE reads were re-called with MiXCR into one record per CDR3 protein. The table shows approximately 800,000 distinct CDR3 sequences, with around 50% occurring only once. The specimen sequenced was blood. The source of these receptors is an elderly man in good health.

The V and J genes are TRBV9 and TRBJ2-7; 9 bases line up with TRBD1. This CDR3 contains 16 residues. Trimming took 3 bases from V and 3 from J; bases not matched to a gene: 10. Germline V gene lookup returns CDR1 SGDLS and CDR2 YYNGEE. This CDR3 reads CASSERGDRVNYEQYF. CDR3 DNA sequence: TGTGCCAGCAGCGAGAGAGGGGACAGGGTTAACTACGAGCAGTACTTC.

The chain has TRBV27 and TRBJ2-5; 7 nucleotides agree with TRBD2. In germline, CDR1 is MNHEY, CDR2 SMNVEV (reference sequence). The CDR3 runs 14 residues. V was clipped by 1 base and J by 4 bases; unmatched bases: 3. This CDR3 is CASSLWGGLETQYF. For the CDR3, the DNA is TGTGCCAGCAGTTTATGGGGGGGGTTAGAGACCCAGTACTTC.